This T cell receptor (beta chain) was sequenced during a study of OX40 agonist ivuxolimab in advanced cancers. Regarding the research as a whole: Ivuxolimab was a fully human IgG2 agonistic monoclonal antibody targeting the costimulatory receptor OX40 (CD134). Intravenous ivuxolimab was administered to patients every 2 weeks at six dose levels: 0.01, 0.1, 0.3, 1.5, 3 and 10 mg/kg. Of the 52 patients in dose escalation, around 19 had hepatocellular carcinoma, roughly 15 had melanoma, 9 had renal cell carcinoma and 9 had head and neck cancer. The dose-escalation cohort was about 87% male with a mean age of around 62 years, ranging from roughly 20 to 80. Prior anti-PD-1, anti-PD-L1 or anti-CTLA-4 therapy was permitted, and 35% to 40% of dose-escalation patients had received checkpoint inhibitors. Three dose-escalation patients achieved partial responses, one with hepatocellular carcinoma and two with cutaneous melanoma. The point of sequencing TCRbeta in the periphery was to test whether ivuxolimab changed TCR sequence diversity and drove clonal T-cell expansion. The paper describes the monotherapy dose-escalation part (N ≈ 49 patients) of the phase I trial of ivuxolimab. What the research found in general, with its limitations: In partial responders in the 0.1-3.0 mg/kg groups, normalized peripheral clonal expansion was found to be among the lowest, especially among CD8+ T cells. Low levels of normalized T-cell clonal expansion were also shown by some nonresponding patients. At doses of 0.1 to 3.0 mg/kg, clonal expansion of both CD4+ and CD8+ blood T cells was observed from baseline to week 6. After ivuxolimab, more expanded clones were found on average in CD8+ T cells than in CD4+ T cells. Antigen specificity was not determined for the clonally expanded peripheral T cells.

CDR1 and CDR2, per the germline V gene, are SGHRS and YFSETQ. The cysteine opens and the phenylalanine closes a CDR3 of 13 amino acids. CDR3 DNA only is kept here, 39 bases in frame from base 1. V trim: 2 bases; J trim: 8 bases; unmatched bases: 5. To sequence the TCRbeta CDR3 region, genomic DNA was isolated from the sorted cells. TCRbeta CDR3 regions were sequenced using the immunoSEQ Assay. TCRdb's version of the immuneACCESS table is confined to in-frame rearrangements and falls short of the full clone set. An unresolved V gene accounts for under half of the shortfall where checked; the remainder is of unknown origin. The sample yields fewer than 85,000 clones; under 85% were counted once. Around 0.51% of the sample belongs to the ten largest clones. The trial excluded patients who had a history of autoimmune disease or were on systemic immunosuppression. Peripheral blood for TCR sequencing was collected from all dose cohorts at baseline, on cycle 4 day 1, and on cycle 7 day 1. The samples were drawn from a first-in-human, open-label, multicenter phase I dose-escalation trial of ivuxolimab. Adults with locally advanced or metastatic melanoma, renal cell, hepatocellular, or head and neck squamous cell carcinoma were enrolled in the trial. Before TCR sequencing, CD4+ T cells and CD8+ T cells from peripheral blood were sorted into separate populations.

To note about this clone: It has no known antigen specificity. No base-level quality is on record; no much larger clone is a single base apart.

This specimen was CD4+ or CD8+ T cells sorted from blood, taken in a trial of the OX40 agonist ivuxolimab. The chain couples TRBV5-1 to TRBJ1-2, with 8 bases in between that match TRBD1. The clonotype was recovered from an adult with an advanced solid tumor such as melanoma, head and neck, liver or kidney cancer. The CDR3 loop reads CASSFGQGGGYTF. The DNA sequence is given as TGCGCCAGCAGCTTCGGACAGGGAGGAGGCTACACCTTC.